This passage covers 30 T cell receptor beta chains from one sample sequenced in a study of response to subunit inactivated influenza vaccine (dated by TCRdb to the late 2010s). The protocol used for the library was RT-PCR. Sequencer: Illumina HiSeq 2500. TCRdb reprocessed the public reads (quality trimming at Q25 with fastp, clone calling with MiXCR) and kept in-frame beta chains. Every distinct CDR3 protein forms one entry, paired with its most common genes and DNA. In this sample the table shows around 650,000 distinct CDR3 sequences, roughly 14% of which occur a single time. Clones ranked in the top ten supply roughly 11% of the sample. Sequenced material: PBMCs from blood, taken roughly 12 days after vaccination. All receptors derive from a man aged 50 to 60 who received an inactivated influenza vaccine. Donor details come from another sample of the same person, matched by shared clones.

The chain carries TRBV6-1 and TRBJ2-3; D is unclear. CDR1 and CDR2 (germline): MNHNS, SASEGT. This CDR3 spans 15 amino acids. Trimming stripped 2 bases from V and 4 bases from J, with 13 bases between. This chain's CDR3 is CASSESLDPADTQYF. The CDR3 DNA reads TGTGCCAGCAGTGAAAGTCTAGACCCAGCAGATACGCAGTATTTT.

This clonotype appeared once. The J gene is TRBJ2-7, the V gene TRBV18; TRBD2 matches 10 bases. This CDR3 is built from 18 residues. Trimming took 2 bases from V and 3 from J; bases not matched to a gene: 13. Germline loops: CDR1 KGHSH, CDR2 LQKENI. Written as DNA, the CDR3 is TGTGCCAGCTCACCAAGTCTTAGAACTAGCGGGGACCTCTACGAGCAGTACTTC. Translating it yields CASSPSLRTSGDLYEQYF. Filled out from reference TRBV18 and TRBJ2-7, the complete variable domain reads NAGVMQNPRHLVRRRGQEARLRCSPMKGHSHVYWYRQLPEEGLKFMVYLQKENIIDESGMPKERFSAEFPKEGPSILRIQQVVRGDSAAYFCASSPSLRTSGDLYEQYFGPGTRLTVT.

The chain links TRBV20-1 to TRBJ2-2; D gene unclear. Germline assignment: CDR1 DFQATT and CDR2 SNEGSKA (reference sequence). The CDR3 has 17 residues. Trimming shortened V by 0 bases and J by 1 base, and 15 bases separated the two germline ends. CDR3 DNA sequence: TGCAGTGCTAGAGATTTGGTCCTCAACAGGAACACCGGGGAGCTGTTTTTT. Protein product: CSARDLVLNRNTGELFF.

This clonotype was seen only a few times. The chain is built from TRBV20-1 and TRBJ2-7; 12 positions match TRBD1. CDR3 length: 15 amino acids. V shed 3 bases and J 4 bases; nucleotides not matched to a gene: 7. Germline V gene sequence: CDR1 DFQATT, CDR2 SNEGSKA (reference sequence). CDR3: CSASGGDRGRYEQYF. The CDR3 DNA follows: TGCAGTGCTAGTGGAGGGGACAGGGGGCGTTACGAGCAGTACTTC.

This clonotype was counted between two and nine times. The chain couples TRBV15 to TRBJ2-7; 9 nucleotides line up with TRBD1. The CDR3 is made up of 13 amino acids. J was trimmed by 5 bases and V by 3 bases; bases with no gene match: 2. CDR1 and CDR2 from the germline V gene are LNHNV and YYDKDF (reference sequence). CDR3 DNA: TGTGCCACCAGCAGCCGGGACAGGGACGAGCAGTACTTC. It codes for CATSSRDRDEQYF.

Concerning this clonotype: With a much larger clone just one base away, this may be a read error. CDR3 DNA: TGTGCCAGCAGCCAGGACAGGGCCAGAGATATGCAGTATTTT. It encodes CASSQDRARDMQYF. The J gene is TRBJ2-3, the V gene TRBV3-1; 8 nucleotides line up with TRBD1. Per germline, CDR1 LGHDT and CDR2 YNNKEL (reference sequence). This CDR3 is 14 amino acids long.

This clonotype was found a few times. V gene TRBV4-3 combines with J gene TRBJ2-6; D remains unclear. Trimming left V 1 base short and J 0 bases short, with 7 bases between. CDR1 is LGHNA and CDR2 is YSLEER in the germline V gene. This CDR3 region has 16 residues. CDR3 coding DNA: TGCGCCAGCAGCCAAGGCCAGGTCTCTGGGGCCAACGTCCTGACTTTC. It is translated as CASSQGQVSGANVLTF.

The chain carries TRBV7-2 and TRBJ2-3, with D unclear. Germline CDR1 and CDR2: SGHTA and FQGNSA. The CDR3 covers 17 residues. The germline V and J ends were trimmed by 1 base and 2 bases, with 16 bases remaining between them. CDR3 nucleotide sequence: TGTGCCAGCAGCTTAGTTGGGCGGAGTGGGTCCACAGATACGCAGTATTTT. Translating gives CASSLVGRSGSTDTQYF.

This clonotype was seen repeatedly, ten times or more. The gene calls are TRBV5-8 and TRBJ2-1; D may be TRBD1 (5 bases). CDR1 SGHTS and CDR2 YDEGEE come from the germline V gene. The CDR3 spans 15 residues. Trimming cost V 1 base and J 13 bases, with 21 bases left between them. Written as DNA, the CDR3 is TGTGCCAGCAGCTTGAGTTTATTAGGGGCGATGGGTCAGTTCTTC. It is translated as CASSLSLLGAMGQFF.

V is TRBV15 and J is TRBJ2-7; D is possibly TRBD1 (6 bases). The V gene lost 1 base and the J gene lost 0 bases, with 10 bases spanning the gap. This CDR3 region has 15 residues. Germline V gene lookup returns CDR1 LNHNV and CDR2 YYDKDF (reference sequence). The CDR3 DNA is TGTGCCACCAGCAGAGCTCGGGACACCTCCTACGAGCAGTACTTC. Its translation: CATSRARDTSYEQYF. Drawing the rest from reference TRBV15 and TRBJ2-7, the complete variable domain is DAMVIQNPRYQVTQFGKPVTLSCSQTLNHNVMYWYQQKSSQAPKLLFHYYDKDFNNEADTPDNFQSRRPNTSFCFLDIRSPGLGDTAMYLCATSRARDTSYEQYFGPGTRLTVT.

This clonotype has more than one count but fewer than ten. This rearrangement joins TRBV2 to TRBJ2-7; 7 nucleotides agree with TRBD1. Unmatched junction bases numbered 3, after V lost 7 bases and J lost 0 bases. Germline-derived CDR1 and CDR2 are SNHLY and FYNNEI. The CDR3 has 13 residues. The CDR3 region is CASTGQDSYEQYF. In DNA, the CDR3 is TGTGCCAGCACTGGACAGGACTCCTACGAGCAGTACTTC. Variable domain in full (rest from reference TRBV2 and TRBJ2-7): EPEVTQTPSHQVTQMGQEVILRCVPISNHLYFYWYRQILGQKVEFLVSFYNNEISEKSEIFDDQFSVERPDGSNFTLKIRSTKLEDSAMYFCASTGQDSYEQYFGPGTRLTVT.

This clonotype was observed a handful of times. In DNA, the CDR3 is TGCGCCAGCAGCCAAGACCCAGCGGGAGGGCAAGAGACCCAGTACTTC. This translates into CASSQDPAGGQETQYF. This sequence joins TRBV4-1 and TRBJ2-5; 10 bases fit TRBD2. Losses at the gene ends were 0 bases for V and 2 bases for J; bases not matched to a gene: 3. Germline V CDR1 and CDR2: MGHRA, YSYEKL. The CDR3 has 16 residues.

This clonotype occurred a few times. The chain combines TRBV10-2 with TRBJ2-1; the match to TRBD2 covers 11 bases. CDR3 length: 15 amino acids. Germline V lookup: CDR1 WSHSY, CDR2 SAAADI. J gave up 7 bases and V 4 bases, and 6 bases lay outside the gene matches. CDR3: CASSGLAGSVNEQFF. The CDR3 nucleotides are TGCGCCAGCAGTGGACTAGCGGGATCAGTAAATGAGCAGTTCTTC.

In DNA form, the CDR3 reads TGCAGTGCGGCCGACAGAGGCTCCTACGAGCAGTACTTC. It is translated as CSAADRGSYEQYF. The chain recombines TRBV20-1 with TRBJ2-7; D may be TRBD1 (5 bases). The germline gives CDR1 DFQATT, CDR2 SNEGSKA (reference sequence). The CDR3 extends over 13 amino acids. Trimming took off 6 bases at V and 0 bases at J, with 12 bases between the two ends.

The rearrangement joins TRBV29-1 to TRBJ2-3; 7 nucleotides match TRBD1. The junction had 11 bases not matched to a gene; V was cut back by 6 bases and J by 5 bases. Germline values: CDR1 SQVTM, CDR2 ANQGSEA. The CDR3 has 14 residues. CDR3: CSVNGTAQRDTQYF. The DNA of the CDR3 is TGCAGCGTCAACGGGACAGCCCAGCGAGATACGCAGTATTTT.

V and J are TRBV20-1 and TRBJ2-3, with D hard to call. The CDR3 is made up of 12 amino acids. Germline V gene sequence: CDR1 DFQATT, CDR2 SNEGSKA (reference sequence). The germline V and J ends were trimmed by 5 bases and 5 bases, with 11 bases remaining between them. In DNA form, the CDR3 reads TGCAGTGCTCCCCCGGCTGGAGATACGCAGTATTTT. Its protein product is CSAPPAGDTQYF.

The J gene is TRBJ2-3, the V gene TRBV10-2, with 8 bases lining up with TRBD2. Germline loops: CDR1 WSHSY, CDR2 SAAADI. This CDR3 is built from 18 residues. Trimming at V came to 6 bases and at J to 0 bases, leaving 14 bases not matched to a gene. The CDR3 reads CASSRNRLAIASTDTQYF. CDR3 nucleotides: TGCGCCAGCAGCCGGAATCGACTAGCGATTGCTAGCACAGATACGCAGTATTTT.

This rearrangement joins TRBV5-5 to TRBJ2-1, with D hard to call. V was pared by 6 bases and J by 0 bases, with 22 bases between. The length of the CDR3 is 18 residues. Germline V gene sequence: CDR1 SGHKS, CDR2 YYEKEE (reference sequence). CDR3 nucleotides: TGTGCCAGCAATCCGCCCTCTATCTTGGCCTACTCCTACAATGAGCAGTTCTTC. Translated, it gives CASNPPSILAYSYNEQFF.

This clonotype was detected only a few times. The CDR3: CATSRDPQEQETQYF. The CDR3 region has the DNA TGTGCCACCAGCAGAGATCCGCAGGAGCAAGAGACCCAGTACTTC. This sequence joins TRBV15 and TRBJ2-5; D is uncertain. Deletions cut 0 bases from V and 2 bases from J, with 10 bases between. The germline gives CDR1 LNHNV, CDR2 YYDKDF (reference sequence). CDR3 size: 15 residues. The complete variable domain, with remaining parts taken from reference TRBV15 and TRBJ2-5, reads DAMVIQNPRYQVTQFGKPVTLSCSQTLNHNVMYWYQQKSSQAPKLLFHYYDKDFNNEADTPDNFQSRRPNTSFCFLDIRSPGLGDTAMYLCATSRDPQEQETQYFGPGTRLLVL.

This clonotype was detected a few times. CDR3 bases: TGTGCCAGCAGCAAATACAGGGGAGTGAACACTGAAGCTTTCTTT. It translates to CASSKYRGVNTEAFF. The chain combines TRBV14 with TRBJ1-1; 7 positions agree with TRBD1. The CDR3 loop spans 15 amino acids. Germline-derived CDR1 and CDR2 are SGHDN and FVKESK. The J segment lost 0 bases and the V segment lost 5 bases, leaving 6 bases of the junction unmatched.

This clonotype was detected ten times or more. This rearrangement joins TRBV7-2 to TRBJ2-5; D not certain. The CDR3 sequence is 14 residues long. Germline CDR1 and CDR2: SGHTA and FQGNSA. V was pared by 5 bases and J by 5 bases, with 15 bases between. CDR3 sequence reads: CASSIRQFSETQYF. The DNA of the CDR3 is TGTGCCAGCAGCATTCGACAATTCTCGGAGACCCAGTACTTC.

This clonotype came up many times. CDR3 region: CASSLLGANQPQHF. In DNA, the CDR3 is TGTGCCAGCAGCCTGCTGGGGGCCAATCAGCCCCAGCATTTT. J is TRBJ1-5 and V is TRBV7-2; TRBD1 might be the D (6 bases). CDR1 SGHTA and CDR2 FQGNSA come from the germline V gene. The CDR3 spans 14 residues. Trimming removed 5 bases from V and 3 bases from J, with 11 bases in between.

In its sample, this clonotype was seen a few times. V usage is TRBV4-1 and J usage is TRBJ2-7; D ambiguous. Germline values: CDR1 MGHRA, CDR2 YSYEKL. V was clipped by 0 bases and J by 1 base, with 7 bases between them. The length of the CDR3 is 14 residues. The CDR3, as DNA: TGCGCCAGCAGCCAAGAACAGAGATCCTACGAGCAGTACTTC. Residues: CASSQEQRSYEQYF.

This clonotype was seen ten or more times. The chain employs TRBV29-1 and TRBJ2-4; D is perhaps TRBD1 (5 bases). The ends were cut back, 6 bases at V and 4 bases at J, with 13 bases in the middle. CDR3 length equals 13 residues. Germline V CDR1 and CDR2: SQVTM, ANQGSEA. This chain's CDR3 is CSVGGHKKNIQYF. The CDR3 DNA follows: TGCAGCGTGGGCGGACATAAGAAAAACATTCAGTACTTC.

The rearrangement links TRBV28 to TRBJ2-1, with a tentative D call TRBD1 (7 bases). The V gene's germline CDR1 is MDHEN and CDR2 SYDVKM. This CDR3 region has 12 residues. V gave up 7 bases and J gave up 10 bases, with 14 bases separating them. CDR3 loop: CASTDPGGEQFF. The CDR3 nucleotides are TGTGCCAGCACCGACCCAGGGGGGGAGCAGTTCTTC.

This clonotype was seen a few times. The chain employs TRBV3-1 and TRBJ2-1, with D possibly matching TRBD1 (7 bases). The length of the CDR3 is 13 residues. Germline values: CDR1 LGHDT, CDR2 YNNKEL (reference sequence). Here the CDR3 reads CATRGTEFNEQFF. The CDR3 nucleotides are TGTGCAACGCGCGGGACAGAATTCAATGAGCAGTTCTTC.

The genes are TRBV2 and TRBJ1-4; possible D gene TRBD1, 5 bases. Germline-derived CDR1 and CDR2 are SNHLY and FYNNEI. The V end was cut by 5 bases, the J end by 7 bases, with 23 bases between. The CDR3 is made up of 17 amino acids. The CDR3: CASSYRSTRLGSEKLFF. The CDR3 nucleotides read TGTGCCAGCAGTTACAGGAGTACCAGACTCGGAAGTGAAAAACTGTTTTTT.

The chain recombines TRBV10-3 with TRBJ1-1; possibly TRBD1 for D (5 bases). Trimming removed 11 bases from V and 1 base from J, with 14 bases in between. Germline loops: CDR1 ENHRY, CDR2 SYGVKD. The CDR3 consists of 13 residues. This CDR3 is CASKGVTNTEAFF. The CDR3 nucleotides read TGTGCCTCCAAAGGGGTGACGAACACTGAAGCTTTCTTT.

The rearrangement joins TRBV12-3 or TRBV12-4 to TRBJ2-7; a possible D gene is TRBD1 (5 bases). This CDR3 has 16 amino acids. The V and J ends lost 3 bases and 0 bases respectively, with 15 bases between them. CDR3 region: CASSFGSQVISYEQYF. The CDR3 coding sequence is TGTGCCAGCAGTTTTGGATCACAGGTGATCTCCTACGAGCAGTACTTC.

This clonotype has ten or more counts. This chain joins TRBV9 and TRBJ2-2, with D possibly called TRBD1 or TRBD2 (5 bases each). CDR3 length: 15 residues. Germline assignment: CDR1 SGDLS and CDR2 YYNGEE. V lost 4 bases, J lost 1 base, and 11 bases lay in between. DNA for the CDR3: TGTGCCAGCAGCTGGGGGTCCGGGAACACCGGGGAGCTGTTTTTT. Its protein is CASSWGSGNTGELFF.